Listed below are T cell receptor beta chains from one sample, sequenced in a study of blood T cell repertoires in COVID-19. Repertoires were generated with immunoSEQ multiplex PCR, while TCRdb's copy carries only in-frame clones and drops some. The profile shows 150,000 to 200,000 clones, approximately 80% of them singletons. The sequencing sample was made of peripheral blood. These receptors all stem from a woman of 80 years or more with COVID-19, enrolled during active disease. Each CDR3 is given with its conserved first and last residue. The D gene is left open where the match is weak. Not all rows give a size; the values are once, few, many and, for expanded clones, a class.

clone size: -; J gene: TRBJ1-1; D gene: TRBD1; V gene: TRBV13; CDR3 DNA: TGTGCCAGCAGCTTTCTGACAGGGGGAATACAAGCTTTCTTT; CDR3 protein: CASSFLTGGIQAFF
clone size: -; J gene: TRBJ2-3; D gene: -; V gene: TRBV6-5; CDR3 DNA: TGTGCCAGCAGTTACGTGGCGGGGGCCACAGATACGCAGTATTTT; CDR3 protein: CASSYVAGATDTQYF
clone size: -; J gene: TRBJ1-2; D gene: -; V gene: TRBV7-2; CDR3 DNA: TGTGCCAGCAGCTCCAGGGAGGGGTCTAACTATGGCTACACCTTC; CDR3 protein: CASSSREGSNYGYTF
clone size: once; J gene: TRBJ1-3; D gene: -; V gene: TRBV13; CDR3 DNA: TGTGCCAGCAGCTTAGGCAGGGCTGGAAACACCATATATTTT; CDR3 protein: CASSLGRAGNTIYF
clone size: -; J gene: TRBJ2-1; D gene: -; V gene: TRBV9; CDR3 DNA: TGTGCCAGCAGCGTCTCCAGCGGGTACAATGAGCAGTTCTTC; CDR3 protein: CASSVSSGYNEQFF
clone size: -; J gene: TRBJ2-5; D gene: TRBD1; V gene: TRBV5-1; CDR3 DNA: TGCGCCAGCAGCCCTATGACAGGGTTCGAGACCCAGTACTTC; CDR3 protein: CASSPMTGFETQYF
clone size: -; J gene: TRBJ1-1; D gene: TRBD1; V gene: TRBV12-5; CDR3 DNA: TGTGCTAGTGGTTTGGAACAGGGGGGTGTCGGCACTGAAGCTTTCTTT; CDR3 protein: CASGLEQGGVGTEAFF
clone size: few; J gene: TRBJ2-7; D gene: TRBD2; V gene: TRBV28; CDR3 DNA: TGTGCCAGCAGTTTATCTAGCGGGAGACTAAACGAGCAGTACTTC; CDR3 protein: CASSLSSGRLNEQYF
clone size: -; J gene: TRBJ2-5; D gene: TRBD1; V gene: TRBV7-2; CDR3 DNA: TGTGCCAGCAGCTGGACAGGGGAGGTAGAGACCCAGTACTTC; CDR3 protein: CASSWTGEVETQYF
clone size: -; J gene: TRBJ1-5; D gene: -; V gene: TRBV5-1; CDR3 DNA: TGCGCCAGCAGCTTGGCAGGGAATCAGCCCCAGCATTTT; CDR3 protein: CASSLAGNQPQHF
clone size: -; J gene: TRBJ1-2; D gene: -; V gene: TRBV3-1/TRBV3-2; CDR3 DNA: TGTGCCAGCAGCCAAGATTATCGAGGGGACTTCTATGGCTACACCTTC; CDR3 protein: CASSQDYRGDFYGYTF
clone size: -; J gene: TRBJ2-7; D gene: TRBD1; V gene: TRBV24-1; CDR3 DNA: TGTGCCACCAGTGATCCCGGGACAGGGCACGAGCAGTACTTC; CDR3 protein: CATSDPGTGHEQYF
clone size: -; J gene: TRBJ1-2; D gene: TRBD1; V gene: TRBV18; CDR3 DNA: TGTGCCAGCTCACCCTACCGGGACAGGGGGCAAGGAAGTGGCTACACCTTC; CDR3 protein: CASSPYRDRGQGSGYTF
clone size: -; J gene: TRBJ2-7; D gene: -; V gene: TRBV3-1/TRBV3-2; CDR3 DNA: TGTGCCAGCAGCCAAGGCGCGGGCGGCTACGAGCAGTACTTC; CDR3 protein: CASSQGAGGYEQYF
clone size: -; J gene: TRBJ1-4; D gene: -; V gene: TRBV3-1/TRBV3-2; CDR3 DNA: TGTGCCAGCAGCCAAGATCTAGCGAATGAAAAACTGTTTTTT; CDR3 protein: CASSQDLANEKLFF
clone size: few; J gene: TRBJ2-3; D gene: -; V gene: TRBV9; CDR3 DNA: TGTGCCAGCAGCGTAGATGGGGCTTACACAGATACGCAGTATTTT; CDR3 protein: CASSVDGAYTDTQYF
clone size: few; J gene: TRBJ2-1; D gene: TRBD2; V gene: TRBV5-1; CDR3 DNA: TGCGCCAGCAGCAGGGGACTAGCGGGAGGGTCCATTTCCTACAATGAGCAGTTCTTC; CDR3 protein: CASSRGLAGGSISYNEQFF
clone size: -; J gene: TRBJ1-3; D gene: -; V gene: TRBV5-6; CDR3 DNA: TGTGCCAGCAGCTTCGGGGGGTACGGAAACACCATATATTTT; CDR3 protein: CASSFGGYGNTIYF
clone size: once; J gene: TRBJ1-1; D gene: TRBD1; V gene: TRBV29-1; CDR3 DNA: TGCAGCGTTCGGTCCCCAAGGGGGCAAACTGAAGCTTTCTTT; CDR3 protein: CSVRSPRGQTEAFF
clone size: -; J gene: TRBJ2-2; D gene: -; V gene: TRBV21-1; CDR3 DNA: TGTGCCAGCAGCAATTCGGACAGGGTGGAGACCGGGGAGCTGTTTTTT; CDR3 protein: CASSNSDRVETGELFF
clone size: -; J gene: TRBJ2-1; D gene: TRBD2; V gene: TRBV6-5; CDR3 DNA: TGTGCCACCCATATAGCGGGAGGTAGCTATGAGCAGTTCTTC; CDR3 protein: CATHIAGGSYEQFF
clone size: once; J gene: TRBJ2-3; D gene: TRBD2; V gene: TRBV6-5; CDR3 DNA: TGTGCCAGCAGATTCACGGGGGGAGATACGCAGTATTTT; CDR3 protein: CASRFTGGDTQYF
clone size: -; J gene: TRBJ1-2; D gene: -; V gene: TRBV28; CDR3 DNA: TGTGCCAGCAGAGCCACCCCCCCAGGTTATCCACACTATGGCTACACCTTC; CDR3 protein: CASRATPPGYPHYGYTF
clone size: -; J gene: TRBJ1-2; D gene: -; V gene: TRBV16; CDR3 DNA: TGTGCCAGCAGCCAATCAGCGGGGCTCTATGGCTACACCTTC; CDR3 protein: CASSQSAGLYGYTF
clone size: -; J gene: TRBJ1-2; D gene: -; V gene: TRBV14; CDR3 DNA: TGTGCCAGCAGCCAAGCCGCACCCAGGAGGTATGGCTACACCTTC; CDR3 protein: CASSQAAPRRYGYTF
clone size: -; J gene: TRBJ2-7; D gene: TRBD1; V gene: TRBV18; CDR3 DNA: TGTGCCAGCTCTTCCCAGACAGGGGTTTCCTACGAGCAGTACTTC; CDR3 protein: CASSSQTGVSYEQYF
clone size: -; J gene: TRBJ1-1; D gene: -; V gene: TRBV7-9; CDR3 DNA: TGTGCCAGCAGCTTATCACGGTACACTGAAGCTTTCTTT; CDR3 protein: CASSLSRYTEAFF
clone size: -; J gene: TRBJ2-2; D gene: -; V gene: TRBV6-1; CDR3 DNA: TGTGCCAGCAGTGATCGATCGGGGATTCGGGAAGGGGAGCTGTTTTTT; CDR3 protein: CASSDRSGIREGELFF
clone size: -; J gene: TRBJ1-2; D gene: -; V gene: TRBV30; CDR3 DNA: TGTGCCTGGATAGAGGTGGGGGGAGACGGCTACACCTTC; CDR3 protein: CAWIEVGGDGYTF